The source of this T cell receptor (beta chain) is a study of long-term antiretroviral therapy in people with HIV. Study-level findings and limits: Neither ART adherence, viral resistance nor therapy changes were documented. Versus controls, repertoires in people with HIV had narrower CDR3 length ranges.

None of the participants with HIV were treated outside the United States. Looked up from germline, CDR1 is SEHNR and CDR2 is FQNEAQ (reference sequence). Trimming took 5 bases from V and 7 from J, leaving 20 bases between them. The CDR3 runs 15 residues. This clone appeared a single time. Its antigen remains unidentified. The run of the v3.0 immunoSEQ assay was at survey level. Assay used: immunoSEQ multiplex PCR; TCRdb lists only in-frame clones, some missing. This sample carries 25,000 to 30,000 clones, more than 80% of them seen once, and the ten largest clones take around 4.4%. The clonotype originates from a woman between 40 and 50 years old with HIV. The chain is built from TRBV7-9 and TRBJ1-2, with a possible D match to TRBD1 (5 bases). This sample comprised unsorted PBMCs, obtained more than 5 years after starting antiretroviral therapy. CDR3 sequence (DNA): TGTGCCAGCAGCCAAGGGACGGACCCCTCGGGTGGCTACACCTTC. Its protein product is CASSQGTDPSGGYTF.